This T cell receptor (beta chain) was captured in a study of molecular identifiers for immune sequencing clone quantification listed by TCRdb under 2018. Study-level background: For a replicate experiment, RNA from around 20,000 or 100,000 naive CD8 T cells was divided into five aliquots, and four of the five aliquots were sequenced. CD8 T cells were used in a methods study to benchmark molecular-identifier clustering-based TCR repertoire sequencing (MIDCIRS) and TCR RNA copy counting. Broad study findings and their caveats: Highly expanded clone sizes could be underestimated if identical TCR molecules share a barcode. Modeling indicated roughly 3.3 TCR RNA copies recovered per cell, compared with roughly 9.7 by digital PCR, which implies a capture efficiency of 25% to 35%. The naive libraries included spiked-in Jurkat TCR RNA (about ten copies' worth), and this Jurkat TCR RNA is not part of the donor repertoire. When barcode sub-clustering was not used, chimeric consensus sequences inflated TCR diversity, with chimeras reaching as high as 47%. Spiked-in Jurkat TCR RNA equal to a single cell's worth was reported to be detectable even within 1,100,000 naive CD8 T cells. Clones above 20 RNA copies held over 99% of molecules in CMV-specific effector cells but under 1% in naive cells.

Preparation of the library involved PCR. Sequencing used an Illumina HiSeq 4000. Bulk TCR libraries were generated as previously described, with the TCR primers listed in Table S5 used. The Qiagen AllPrep DNA/RNA kit was used to purify total RNA. Reads from multiple sequencing runs of the same library were pooled before analysis. For the original study's pipeline: Only reads with exact TCR constant sequence were kept, trimmed to 150 nt, and grouped by their 12-nt molecular barcodes. Reads within each barcode group were sub-clustered using a 15% Levenshtein threshold, and quality-weighted consensus sequences were constructed for each RNA molecule. Non-functional sequences were discarded, and so were lower-count sequences lying one edit away from another sequence. Based on fitting two negative binomial distributions, any barcode sub-cluster with under 20% of the maximum read count was discarded. Through fastp at Q25 and MiXCR, TCRdb rebuilt clones from the public reads, retaining in-frame beta chains. Every entry covers one CDR3 protein and lists the most common genes and DNA from its rows. What appears here as the V and J calls and clone size reflects TCRdb's work, not the paper's. The sample table shows 400,000 to 600,000 distinct CDR3 sequences, and roughly a fifth are seen once. The ten largest clones take up 0.7% to 1% of the sample.

Libraries of naive CD8 T cells were built from anywhere between about 20,000 and 1,000,000 sorted cells, with 10%, 30% or 50% of the purified RNA used. Naive CD8 T cells were FACS-sorted as CD8+CD4-CCR7+CD45RA+ on a BD FACSAria II into RLT Plus buffer. Detection sensitivity was tested by spiking Jurkat RNA equal to some 10 TCR copies' worth into samples containing about 20,000-1,100,000 naive CD8 T cells. CD8 T cells were enriched using RosetteSep CD8+ T Cell Enrichment Cocktail and Ficoll-Paque, and the enriched cells then underwent ACK red cell lysis. The CDR3 region is 16 residues in length, termini included. The DNA shown is the 48-base CDR3, in frame from base 1. The germline V end is reduced by 3 bases and the J end by 1 base; junction bases left unmatched: 3. CDR1 and CDR2 are read off the germline V gene as SNHLY and FYNNEI. This clonotype was seen just once. Its antigen is currently not known. A much bigger clone sits one base away, suggesting this may be a read error. In this CDR3 the conserved last residue, phenylalanine or tryptophan, is missing, so a read error is likely.

This receptor chain uses TRBV2 and TRBJ2-1; a stretch of 10 junction bases matches TRBD2. The TCR originated in a human donor in good health. Some libraries in this study had Jurkat cell RNA spiked in. Sequencing input: naive CD8+ T cells from blood, with Jurkat cell RNA spiked in. The sample's cell subset or site label, decoded: FACS-sorted CD8+CD4-CCR7+CD45RA+ naive T cells. CDR3 sequence: CASSDPTSGSYNEQFL. The DNA reads TGTGCCAGCAGTGACCCGACTAGCGGGTCCTACAATGAGCAGTTCCTC.